This T cell receptor (beta chain) comes out of a study of blood T cells in healthy people across ages. Study as a whole: There was about one barcoded beta molecule captured by template switching per two T cells. Notes on the study in general: There was a strong correlation between TCR beta diversity and naive T cell percentage.

This clonotype was detected many times. Its antigen is as yet unknown. It was with a sample-barcoded 5' primer and a J-beta primer mix that a second PCR of roughly 6 to 12 cycles was run. Each cDNA molecule was tagged by a template-switch adaptor with 12 random nucleotides. Every sample produced at least 3 million CDR3-containing paired-end reads. TCRdb itself ran the 5' RACE reads through MiXCR, one entry per CDR3 protein. The sample shows almost 800,000 distinct CDR3 sequences, 58% of them seen only once. Between the trimmed V and J ends, which lost 6 bases and 2 bases, there was a span of 5 bases. The CDR3 consists of 11 residues. Per germline, CDR1 SGHTA and CDR2 FQGNSA.

The sequencing input was blood. The sequence came from a man aged 25 to 45 in good health. The chain couples TRBV7-2 to TRBJ2-7; D call uncertain. This chain's CDR3 is CASRETYEQYF. The DNA of the CDR3 is TGTGCCAGCAGAGAAACCTACGAGCAGTACTTC.